A single sample gave rise to the 18 T cell receptor beta chains below, sequenced in a study of CD4 T cells in relation to SARS-CoV-2 and coronaviruses (dated by TCRdb to the early 2020s). The library was obtained by the immunoSEQ multiplex PCR assay. This immuneACCESS table, as held by TCRdb, lists in-frame sequences with V and J called but not all clones. Of the missing ones, under half trace to an unresolved V gene in checked studies; the others have no known cause. The sample yields some 40,000 clones; 70% to 90% were counted once. The ten largest clones capture about 3% of the sample. Material: memory CD4+ T cells from PBMCs. Taken with the paper, the label for cell subset or site translates to: memory (non-naive) CD4+ T cells. Receptors were obtained from an adult with COVID-19.

This clone was seen only a few times. This rearrangement joins TRBV18 to TRBJ2-2, with a possible D match to TRBD1 (6 bases). The CDR3 runs to 14 residues. Per germline, CDR1 KGHSH and CDR2 LQKENI. V was clipped by 3 bases and J by 4 bases, with 9 bases between them. The CDR3 DNA is TGTGCCAGCTCACCGCGCAGGGGCACCGGGGAGCTGTTTTTT. Amino acids: CASSPRRGTGELFF.

This clone was observed a single time. The chain is built from TRBV6-6 and TRBJ2-7; 14 positions agree with TRBD2. Germline CDR1 reads MNHNY; CDR2 reads SVGAGI (reference sequence). V shed 6 bases, J shed 4 bases, and the junction held 8 bases outside the gene matches. The CDR3 totals 16 residues. CDR3 in amino acids: CASRTTGTSGSYEQYF. The CDR3 nucleotides are TGTGCCAGCAGAACCACCGGGACTAGCGGGAGTTACGAGCAGTACTTC.

This chain links TRBV28 with TRBJ2-6; D call uncertain. CDR3 length: 15 residues. Germline V gene data show CDR1 as MDHEN and CDR2 as SYDVKM. Trimming stripped 7 bases from V and 0 bases from J, with 10 bases between. CDR3 DNA sequence: TGTGCCAGCACGCCCTGGGGCTCTGGGGCCAACGTCCTGACTTTC. Protein: CASTPWGSGANVLTF.

This clone was counted a few times. The chain couples TRBV6-5 to TRBJ1-2; 8 positions match TRBD1. The germline gives CDR1 MNHEY, CDR2 SVGAGI. This CDR3 has 13 residues. V lost 6 bases, J lost 6 bases, and 6 bases stayed unmatched. The CDR3 DNA sequence: TGTGCCAGCAGGAGGGACAGGACCGATGGCTACACCTTC. Its translation: CASRRDRTDGYTF.

This clone was seen a handful of times. V and J are TRBV7-9 and TRBJ1-1; tentatively, D is TRBD1 (6 bases). The CDR3 has 15 amino acids. CDR1 is SEHNR, CDR2 FQNEAQ, per germline (reference sequence). The V gene lost 6 bases and the J gene lost 4 bases, with 18 bases spanning the gap. The CDR3 loop reads CASRPPKGERTEAFF. The CDR3 DNA reads TGTGCCAGCAGACCCCCTAAGGGGGAGCGCACTGAAGCTTTCTTT.

The chain carries TRBV3-1 (or the pseudogene TRBV3-2) and TRBJ2-3; D may match TRBD1 or TRBD2 (5 bases each). V gave up 4 bases and J gave up 3 bases, with 17 bases separating them. The CDR3 covers 16 residues. CDR1 is LGHDT, CDR2 YNNKEL, per germline (reference sequence). The CDR3, as DNA: TGTGCCAGCAGCCCTTACACGGGGCCGGGGACAGATACGCAGTATTTT. Translation gives CASSPYTGPGTDTQYF.

This clone has a handful of counts. CDR3 DNA sequence: TGCGCCAGCAGCTTGCAGGCTAACTATGGCTACACCTTC. Translated: CASSLQANYGYTF. The chain has TRBV5-1 and TRBJ1-2; no reliable D call. V shed 1 base and J shed 0 bases, with 4 bases lying between them. CDR3 length: 13 residues. Germline assignment: CDR1 SGHRS and CDR2 YFSETQ.

The chain recombines TRBV5-4 with TRBJ2-3; D remains ambiguous. The germline V and J ends were trimmed by 0 bases and 6 bases, with 11 bases remaining between them. The CDR3 totals 14 residues. Germline values: CDR1 SGHNT, CDR2 YYREEE (reference sequence). The CDR3 nucleotides are TGTGCCAGCAGCTTGGGAGATAGGGTGGATACGCAGTATTTT. As protein: CASSLGDRVDTQYF.

V usage is TRBV6-4 and J usage is TRBJ2-5; D not certain. Germline-derived CDR1 and CDR2 are MRHNA and SNTAGT. The CDR3 loop spans 10 amino acids. V lost 3 bases, J lost 4 bases, and 0 bases lay in between. CDR3 residues: CASSEETQYF. CDR3 nucleotides: TGTGCCAGCAGTGAAGAGACCCAGTACTTC.

The chain combines TRBV20-1 with TRBJ1-5; 7 bases fit TRBD1. CDR1 and CDR2 from the germline V gene are DFQATT and SNEGSKA (reference sequence). Trimming took 3 bases from V and 15 from J; bases not matched to a gene: 14. The CDR3 totals 13 residues. CDR3 region: CSASPTGASGMHF. The CDR3 nucleotides are TGCAGTGCTAGTCCTACAGGGGCCTCCGGCATGCATTTT.

The chain has TRBV28 and TRBJ2-5, with 9 positions matching TRBD2. The CDR3 length is 14 residues. The V gene's germline CDR1 is MDHEN and CDR2 SYDVKM. The junction had 4 bases not matched to a gene; V was cut back by 5 bases and J by 3 bases. The CDR3 sequence: CASSISGSEETQYF. As DNA, the CDR3 is TGTGCCAGCAGTATTAGCGGGAGTGAAGAGACCCAGTACTTC.

The genes are TRBV5-1 and TRBJ2-3, with D unclear. The V end was cut by 3 bases, the J end by 2 bases, with 16 bases between. The CDR3 runs 16 residues. CDR1 SGHRS and CDR2 YFSETQ come from the germline V gene. CDR3 in DNA: TGCGCCAGCAGCTCTTTCACGGTTGGCCACACAGATACGCAGTATTTT. As protein: CASSSFTVGHTDTQYF.

CDR3 amino acids: CASRSSHPGYNEQFF. The CDR3 nucleotides read TGTGCCAGCAGGTCCTCACACCCGGGCTACAATGAGCAGTTCTTC. The V and J genes are TRBV6-5 and TRBJ2-1; D is ambiguous. Germline lookup yields CDR1 MNHEY and CDR2 SVGAGI. The CDR3 runs 15 residues. With 6 bases removed from V and 3 bases from J, the gap between germline ends came to 15 bases.

This clone was seen once. The chain carries TRBV2 and TRBJ2-1; TRBD2 aligns across 12 bases. CDR3 size: 14 residues. Germline values: CDR1 SNHLY, CDR2 FYNNEI. Trimming took 4 bases from V and 9 from J; bases not matched to a gene: 4. The CDR3 protein is CASSVLAGGGEQFF. The CDR3 DNA sequence: TGTGCCAGCAGTGTCCTAGCGGGAGGGGGTGAGCAGTTCTTC.

The genes are TRBV28 and TRBJ2-3, with D unclear. Trimming stripped 7 bases from V and 0 bases from J, with 11 bases between. CDR1 is MDHEN, CDR2 SYDVKM, per germline. This CDR3 is 14 amino acids long. CDR3 amino acids: CASTDTTSTDTQYF. Written as DNA, the CDR3 is TGTGCCAGCACTGATACTACTAGCACAGATACGCAGTATTTT.

The chain links TRBV23-1 to TRBJ2-1; the D is unclear. TRBV23-1 carries the ORF label, with uncertain function. The CDR3 sequence is 15 residues long. Between the trimmed V and J ends, which lost 8 bases and 0 bases, there was a span of 14 bases. The chain's CDR3 is CASVGPSSSYNEQFF. The CDR3, as DNA: TGCGCCAGCGTTGGTCCCTCGAGCTCCTACAATGAGCAGTTCTTC.

V gene TRBV7-2 combines with J gene TRBJ2-3; D assignment may be TRBD1 or TRBD2 (6 bases each). The germline V and J ends were trimmed by 1 base and 3 bases, with 14 bases remaining between them. The CDR3 extends over 16 amino acids. CDR1 is SGHTA, CDR2 FQGNSA, per germline. In nucleotides, the CDR3 is TGTGCCAGCAGCTTAGGAGGGGGGCAGGGGACAGATACGCAGTATTTT. It yields the protein CASSLGGGQGTDTQYF.

This clone occurred a few times. The chain employs TRBV6-5 and TRBJ1-2; D remains unclear. The V and J ends lost 6 bases and 8 bases respectively, with 16 bases between them. In germline, CDR1 is MNHEY, CDR2 SVGAGI. The CDR3 runs 13 residues. CDR3 sequence: CASSSLDRGGYTF. In nucleotides, the CDR3 is TGTGCCAGCAGCTCACTGGACCGAGGAGGCTACACCTTC.